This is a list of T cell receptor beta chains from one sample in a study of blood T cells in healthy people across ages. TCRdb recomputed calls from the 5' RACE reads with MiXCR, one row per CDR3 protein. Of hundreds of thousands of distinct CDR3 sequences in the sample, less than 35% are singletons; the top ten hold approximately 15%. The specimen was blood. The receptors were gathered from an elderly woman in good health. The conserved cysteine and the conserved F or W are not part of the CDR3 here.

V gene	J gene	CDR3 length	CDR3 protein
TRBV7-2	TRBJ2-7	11	ASSPAGSTEQY
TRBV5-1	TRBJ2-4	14	ASSLEQSLAKNIQY
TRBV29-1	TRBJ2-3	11	SVSVVGTDTQY
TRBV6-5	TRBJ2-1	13	ASTRTVWSYNEQF
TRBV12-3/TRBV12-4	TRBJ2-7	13	ASSLKTGPNYEQY
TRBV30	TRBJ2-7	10	AWSLQGDEQY
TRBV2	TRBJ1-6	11	ASSGEGNSPLH
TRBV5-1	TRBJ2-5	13	ASATPGTPRETQY
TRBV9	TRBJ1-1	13	ASSVGGRLNTEAF
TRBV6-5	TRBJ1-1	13	ASRIVQGRITEAF
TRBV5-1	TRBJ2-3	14	ASRPGGGGATDTQY
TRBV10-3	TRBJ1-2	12	AIRGEGFVYGYT
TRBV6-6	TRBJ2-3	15	ASSPGLGAGGADTQY
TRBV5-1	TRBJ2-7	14	TSSLTGTGGSYEQY
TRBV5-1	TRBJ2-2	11	ASSFDDTGELF
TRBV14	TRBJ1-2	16	ASSQGVKAQFSNYGYT
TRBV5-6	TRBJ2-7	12	ASSFPGLGNEQY
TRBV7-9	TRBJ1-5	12	ASSSNSAHQPQH
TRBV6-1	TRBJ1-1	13	ASSEATQAGTEAF
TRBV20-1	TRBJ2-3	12	SARGEGGTDTQY
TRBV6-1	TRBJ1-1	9	ASIGDTEAF
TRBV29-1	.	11	SVLVDGQETQY
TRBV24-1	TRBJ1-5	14	ATSDSRQGANQPQH
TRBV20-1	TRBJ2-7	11	SAGPDRRREQY
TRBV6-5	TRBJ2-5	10	ASQGAQETQY
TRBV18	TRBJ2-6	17	ASSLTGPGQSSGANVLT
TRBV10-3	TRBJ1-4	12	AISGQGGNEKLF